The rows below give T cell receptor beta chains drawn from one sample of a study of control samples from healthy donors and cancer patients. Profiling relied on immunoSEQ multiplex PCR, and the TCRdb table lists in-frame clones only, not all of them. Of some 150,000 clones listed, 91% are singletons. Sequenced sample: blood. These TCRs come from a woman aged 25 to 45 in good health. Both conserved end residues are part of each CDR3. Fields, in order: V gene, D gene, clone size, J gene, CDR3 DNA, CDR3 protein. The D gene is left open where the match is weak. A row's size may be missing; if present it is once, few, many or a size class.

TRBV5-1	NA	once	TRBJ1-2	TGCGCCAGCAGCTTGGCGGGGATTCCTAACTATGGCTACACCTTC	CASSLAGIPNYGYTF
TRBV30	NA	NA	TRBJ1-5	TGTGCCTGGACCACAGGGACAAATCAGCCCCAGCATTTT	CAWTTGTNQPQHF
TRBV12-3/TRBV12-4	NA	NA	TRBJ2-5	TGTGCCAGCAGTTTTTGGGCGGGGGAGACCCAGTACTTC	CASSFWAGETQYF
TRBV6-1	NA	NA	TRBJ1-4	TGTGCCAGCAGCCGGGACATACTTTATGAAAAACTGTTTTTT	CASSRDILYEKLFF
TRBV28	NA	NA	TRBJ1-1	TGTGCCAGCAGTTTGTGGGGGGAGAGCACTGAAGCTTTCTTT	CASSLWGESTEAFF
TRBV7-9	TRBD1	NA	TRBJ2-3	TGTGCCAGCAGCACTGGGACAGGGAGCAGCACAGATACGCAGTATTTT	CASSTGTGSSTDTQYF
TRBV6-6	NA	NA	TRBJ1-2	TGTGCCAGCAGTTACTCGGGGGGGAACTATGGCTACACCTTC	CASSYSGGNYGYTF
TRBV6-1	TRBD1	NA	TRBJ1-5	TGTGCCAGCAGTGCGGACAGGGGGCCGTGGAGCAATCAGCCCCAGCATTTT	CASSADRGPWSNQPQHF
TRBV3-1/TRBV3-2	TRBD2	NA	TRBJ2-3	TGTGCCAGCAGCCAACTAGCGGGGCCCCGCACAGATACGCAGTATTTT	CASSQLAGPRTDTQYF
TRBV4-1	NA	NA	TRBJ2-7	TGCGCCAGCAGCCAAGCGTCGGAGCAGTACTTC	CASSQASEQYF
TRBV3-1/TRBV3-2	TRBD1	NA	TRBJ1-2	TGTGCCAGCAGCACCCGGACAGGGAACTATGGCTACACCTTC	CASSTRTGNYGYTF
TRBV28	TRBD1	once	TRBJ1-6	TGTGCCAGCACTTCAGGGGGCGCCACCTATAATTCACCCCTCCACTTT	CASTSGGATYNSPLHF
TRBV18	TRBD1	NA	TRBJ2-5	TGTGCCAGCTCACTGGACAGGGTTCAGGAGGAGACCCAGTACTTC	CASSLDRVQEETQYF
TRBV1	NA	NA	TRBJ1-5	TGCACCAGCAGCCAAGATCAGGGCGTCGGCAATCAGCCCCAGCATTTT	CTSSQDQGVGNQPQHF
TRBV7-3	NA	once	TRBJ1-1	TGTGCCAGCAGCCTGGACAGGAACACTGAAGCTTTCTTT	CASSLDRNTEAFF
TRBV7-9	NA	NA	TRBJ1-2	TGTGCCAGCAGCTTAGCAGGGAACTATGGCTACACCTTC	CASSLAGNYGYTF
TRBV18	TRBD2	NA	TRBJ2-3	TGTGCCAGCTCACCAGCCGGGACTAGCGCGGGTACGCAGTATTTT	CASSPAGTSAGTQYF
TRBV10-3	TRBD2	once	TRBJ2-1	TGTGCCATCAGTGAGCCGACTAGCGGGGGGGAGTATGAGCAGTTCTTC	CAISEPTSGGEYEQFF
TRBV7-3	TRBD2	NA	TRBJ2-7	TGTGCCAGCAGCGCCGGGACTAGCGGGTCCGAGCAGTACTTC	CASSAGTSGSEQYF
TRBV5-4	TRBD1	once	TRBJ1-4	TGTGCCAGCAGCGGGGGACAGGCAACTAATGAAAAACTGTTTTTT	CASSGGQATNEKLFF
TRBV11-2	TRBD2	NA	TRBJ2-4	TGTGCCAGCAGCTACCTAGCGGGGGGGGTCCAAAACATTCAGTACTTC	CASSYLAGGVQNIQYF
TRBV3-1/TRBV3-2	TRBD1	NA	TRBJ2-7	TGTGCCAGCAGTCTGGGACAGGGAACCTACGAGCAGTACTTC	CASSLGQGTYEQYF
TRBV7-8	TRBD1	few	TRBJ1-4	TGTGCCAGCAGCCCGGGACAGGGAACTGAAAAACTGTTTTTT	CASSPGQGTEKLFF
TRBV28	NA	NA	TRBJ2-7	TGTGCCAGCAGGGAAGGGGGACTCGACGAGCAGTACTTC	CASREGGLDEQYF
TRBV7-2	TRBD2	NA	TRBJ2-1	TGTGCCAGCAGCTTAACTAGCGGCCAATTGTACAATGAGCAGTTCTTC	CASSLTSGQLYNEQFF
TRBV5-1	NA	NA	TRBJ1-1	TGCGCCAGCAGCTTTAACACTGAAGCTTTCTTT	CASSFNTEAFF
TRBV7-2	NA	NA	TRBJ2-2	TGTGCCAGCAGCCAAACCGGGACAATAAACACCGGGGAGCTGTTTTTT	CASSQTGTINTGELFF
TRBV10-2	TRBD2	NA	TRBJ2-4	TGCGCCAGCAGTGAGACGACTAGCGGGGGGGACATTCAGTACTTC	CASSETTSGGDIQYF
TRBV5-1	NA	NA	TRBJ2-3	TGCGCCAGCAGCTTGATCCCCACAGATACGCAGTATTTT	CASSLIPTDTQYF
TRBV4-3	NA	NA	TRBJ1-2	TGCGCCAGCAGCCAAGGACAGGATTTCTACGGCTACACCTTC	CASSQGQDFYGYTF
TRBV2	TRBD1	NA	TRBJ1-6	TGTGCCAGCACCCGAATGACAGGGGGGAATTCACCCCTCCACTTT	CASTRMTGGNSPLHF
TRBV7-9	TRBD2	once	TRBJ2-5	TGTGCCAGCAGCACCCGGGACTACAAACAAGAGACCCAGTACTTC	CASSTRDYKQETQYF
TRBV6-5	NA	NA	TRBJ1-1	TGTGCCAGCGCCGATAACTCTGAAGCTTTCTTT	CASADNSEAFF
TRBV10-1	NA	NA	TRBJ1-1	TGCGCCAGCAGTGCGGAGTACACTGAAGCTTTCTTT	CASSAEYTEAFF
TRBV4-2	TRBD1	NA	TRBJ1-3	TGTGCCAGCAGCCCGGGACAGGGGGGCTCTGGAAACACCATATATTTT	CASSPGQGGSGNTIYF
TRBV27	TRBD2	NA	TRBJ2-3	TGTGCCAGCAGTTTAGGCCGACTAGCGGGAGATACGCAGTATTTT	CASSLGRLAGDTQYF
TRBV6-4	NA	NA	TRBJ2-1	TGTGCCAGCAGTGCGTCAACTAGCAATGAGCAGTTCTTC	CASSASTSNEQFF
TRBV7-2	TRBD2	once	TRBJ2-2	TGTGCCAGCAGTCCAGGACTAGCGGGAGTAGGCACCGGGGAGCTGTTTTTT	CASSPGLAGVGTGELFF
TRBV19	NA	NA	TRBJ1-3	TGTGCCAGTAGTATAGATCGCTCTGGAAACACCATATATTTT	CASSIDRSGNTIYF
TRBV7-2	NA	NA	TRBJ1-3	TGTGCCAGCAGCTTAGTCCAGACCTCTGGAAACACCATATATTTT	CASSLVQTSGNTIYF
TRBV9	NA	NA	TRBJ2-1	TGTGCCAGCAGCAGACAGGTCTCTCACTACAATGAGCAGTTCTTC	CASSRQVSHYNEQFF
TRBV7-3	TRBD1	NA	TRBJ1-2	TGTGCCAGCAGCTTGACAGGGGGCGGGTATGGCTACACCTTC	CASSLTGGGYGYTF
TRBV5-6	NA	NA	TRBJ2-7	TGTGCCAGCAGCGCGGGACAATACGAGCAGTACTTC	CASSAGQYEQYF
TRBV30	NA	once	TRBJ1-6	TGTGCCTGGAAGGTGGGACAACAAAATTCACCCCTCCACTTT	CAWKVGQQNSPLHF